The 9 T cell receptor beta chains below all came from one sample that was sequenced in a study of T cell responses to AZD1222 COVID-19 vaccine. The method was immunoSEQ multiplex PCR; TCRdb's version includes in-frame clones alone and lacks a portion of them. The sample lists about 130,000 clones; over 90% were seen once. The source was peripheral blood, collected on day 0 of AZD1222 vaccination. The receptors were sampled from an adult in good health.

The V gene is TRBV30, the J gene TRBJ1-1; 8 nucleotides agree with TRBD1. The CDR3 has 15 amino acids. After removal of 0 bases from V and 7 bases from J, the junction contained 10 bases not matched to a gene. CDR1 and CDR2 from the germline V gene are GTSNPN and SVGIG (reference sequence). The CDR3 here is CAWSVTGGPRSEAFF. CDR3 DNA: TGTGCCTGGAGTGTAACAGGGGGACCTCGTAGTGAAGCTTTCTTT.

The chain couples TRBV9 to TRBJ2-3, with 7 bases that match TRBD1. This CDR3 has 14 amino acids. The germline V gene has CDR1 SGDLS and CDR2 YYNGEE. Losses at the gene ends were 0 bases for V and 4 bases for J; bases not matched to a gene: 2. CDR3 amino acids: CASSVGQGADTQYF. Here the CDR3 DNA reads TGTGCCAGCAGCGTAGGACAGGGTGCAGATACGCAGTATTTT.

Only one count was recorded for this clone. The rearrangement joins TRBV11-2 to TRBJ1-2; a weak D match, TRBD1 (5 bases). The CDR3 contains 14 residues. Deletions cut 2 bases from V and 6 bases from J, with 13 bases between. Germline V gene sequence: CDR1 SGHAT, CDR2 FQNNGV. This CDR3 is CASSLLLGRDGYTF. The DNA for the CDR3 is TGTGCCAGCAGCTTATTGCTGGGACGGGATGGCTACACCTTC.

The chain couples TRBV9 to TRBJ1-2; unclear D gene. The CDR3 has 15 amino acids. Germline V gene sequence: CDR1 SGDLS, CDR2 YYNGEE. The V end lost 6 bases, the J end lost 0 bases, and 15 bases lay between the germline ends. As DNA, the CDR3 is TGTGCCAGCACCCCGCGTCCTTTAGCTAACTATGGCTACACCTTC. Protein: CASTPRPLANYGYTF.

The chain couples TRBV3-1 (or the pseudogene TRBV3-2) to TRBJ2-1; 9 positions agree with TRBD2. The CDR3 contains 14 residues. Germline trimming cut 4 bases from V and 5 bases from J; bases unmatched to any gene: 3. Germline CDR1 is LGHDT and CDR2 is YNNKEL (reference sequence). CDR3 protein: CASSPGLANNEQFF. The CDR3 DNA reads as TGTGCCAGCAGCCCCGGACTAGCGAACAATGAGCAGTTCTTC.

V is TRBV6-1 and J is TRBJ2-7; D ambiguous. This CDR3 region has 13 residues. Germline V gene lookup returns CDR1 MNHNS and CDR2 SASEGT. V lost 3 bases to trimming and J lost 2 bases, with 8 bases between them. The CDR3: CASSDGSAYEQYF. CDR3 coding DNA: TGTGCCAGCAGTGACGGCAGCGCCTACGAGCAGTACTTC.

The rearrangement links TRBV10-3 to TRBJ1-1, with D perhaps matching TRBD1 (6 bases). The germline V gene has CDR1 ENHRY and CDR2 SYGVKD. V was shortened by 8 bases and J by 1 base, with 11 bases between the two germline ends. The CDR3 totals 13 residues. CDR3 DNA: TGTGCCATCGGGAAGGGGGGGAACACTGAAGCTTTCTTT. It specifies CAIGKGGNTEAFF.

This chain connects TRBV6-1 to TRBJ2-1; D might be TRBD1 (6 bases). The CDR3 consists of 15 residues. V gave up 3 bases and J gave up 4 bases, with 13 bases separating them. Germline CDR1 reads MNHNS; CDR2 reads SASEGT. The CDR3 spells CASSDPGTPYNEQFF. The CDR3 DNA follows: TGTGCCAGCAGTGATCCCGGGACACCTTACAATGAGCAGTTCTTC.

Note on this clone: The same CDR3 arises from other DNA sequences in this sample as well. The chain joins TRBV19 to TRBJ1-2; D is uncertain. Germline V gene data show CDR1 as LNHDA and CDR2 as SQIVND (reference sequence). This CDR3 comprises 13 residues. Trimming cost V 2 bases and J 2 bases, with 6 bases left between them. The chain's CDR3 is CASSIQANYGYTF. Written as DNA, the CDR3 is TGTGCCAGTAGTATACAGGCAAACTATGGCTACACCTTC.